This T cell receptor (beta chain) was profiled in a study of T cells after posttransplantation cyclophosphamide. The V and J ends lost 6 bases and 10 bases respectively, with 10 bases between them. Germline CDR1 reads LGHNT; CDR2 reads FRNRAP. CDR3 length: 11 amino acids. Assay used: immunoSEQ multiplex PCR; TCRdb lists only in-frame clones, some missing. This repertoire holds some 39,000 clones, and none appear only once. This clone came up many times. This related bone marrow graft donor gave peripheral blood on the day of marrow donation. The sequenced sample consisted of PBMCs. The clonotype comes from a girl aged 10 to 17 in good health, CMV-negative, and a related stem cell transplant donor. The J gene is TRBJ2-1, the V gene TRBV12-5; D gene unclear. As DNA, the CDR3 is TGTGCTAGTGGACTCGGGTTGGAGCAGTTCTTC. It specifies CASGLGLEQFF. The full variable domain, with the rest looked up from reference TRBV12-5 and TRBJ2-1, is DARVTQTPRHKVTEMGQEVTMRCQPILGHNTVFWYRQTMMQGLELLAYFRNRAPLDDSGMPKDRFSAEMPDATLATLKIQPSEPRDSAVYFCASGLGLEQFFGPGTRLTVL.